Shown below are 22 T cell receptor beta chains from a single sample sequenced in a study of PD-1 blockade in classical Hodgkin lymphoma. Sample time point: cycle 4 day 1 (C4D1), after more than five weeks of nivolumab. All trial patients relapsed after autologous stem cell transplantation. Sequencing was performed with immunoSEQ multiplex PCR; in TCRdb, only in-frame clones are kept and a portion is missing. This sample has about 24,000 clones, with 81% found just once. Sample: peripheral blood mononuclear cells (PBMCs), taken before the fourth cycle of nivolumab. Receptor source: a human donor with classical Hodgkin lymphoma.

The chain employs TRBV2 and TRBJ1-6; TRBD1 might be the D (6 bases). Germline values: CDR1 SNHLY, CDR2 FYNNEI. V dropped 6 bases and J dropped 10 bases, with 19 bases sitting between them. The CDR3 loop spans 15 amino acids. The CDR3 bases are TGTGCCAGCAGGAAAACCGGGACAACACAATCACCCCTCCACTTT. Residues: CASRKTGTTQSPLHF.

The chain carries TRBV19 and TRBJ2-2; possibly TRBD1 or TRBD2 for D (5 bases each). Germline lookup yields CDR1 LNHDA and CDR2 SQIVND (reference sequence). Trimming shortened V by 3 bases and J by 8 bases, and 28 bases separated the two germline ends. This CDR3 spans 19 amino acids. Written as DNA, the CDR3 is TGTGCCAGTAGTATTGGAACCTGGGCCGGGACGTTCTCTTTTGGGGAGCTGTTTTTT. Translation: CASSIGTWAGTFSFGELFF.

This clone was observed once. This rearrangement joins TRBV5-1 to TRBJ1-2; TRBD1 aligns across 7 bases. Germline trimming cut 4 bases from V and 3 bases from J; bases unmatched to any gene: 9. Germline CDR1 is SGHRS and CDR2 is YFSETQ. The CDR3 length is 15 residues. The CDR3: CASSRAPGQDYGYTF. The CDR3 nucleotides read TGCGCCAGCAGCAGAGCTCCAGGACAGGACTATGGCTACACCTTC.

The chain joins TRBV28 to TRBJ2-1, with a possible D match to TRBD2 (6 bases). This CDR3 has 18 amino acids. The V and J ends lost 5 bases and 0 bases respectively, with 20 bases between them. In germline, CDR1 is MDHEN, CDR2 SYDVKM. CDR3 in amino acids: CASSPTSTGLSSYNEQFF. CDR3 nucleotides: TGTGCCAGCAGTCCAACCTCTACGGGACTCAGCTCCTACAATGAGCAGTTCTTC. Full variable domain (rest looked up from reference TRBV28 and TRBJ2-1): DVKVTQSSRYLVKRTGEKVFLECVQDMDHENMFWYRQDPGLGLRLIYFSYDVKMKEKGDIPEGYSVSREKKERFSLILESASTNQTSMYLCASSPTSTGLSSYNEQFFGPGTRLTVL.

This chain links TRBV2 with TRBJ2-7, with D tentatively TRBD1 (6 bases). The CDR3 loop spans 14 amino acids. Germline CDR1 reads SNHLY; CDR2 reads FYNNEI. Trimming left V 8 bases short and J 0 bases short, with 14 bases between. The CDR3 coding sequence is TGTGCCAGCCGAGTGGGGGCCGGCTCCTACGAGCAGTACTTC. Protein product: CASRVGAGSYEQYF.

This chain joins TRBV5-4 and TRBJ2-1; 7 positions agree with TRBD2. Germline values: CDR1 SGHNT, CDR2 YYREEE (reference sequence). The trim removed 4 bases at V and 13 bases at J, leaving 8 bases unmatched. The CDR3 sequence is 12 residues long. The CDR3 coding sequence is TGTGCCAGCAGCATACTAGCGCAAGACCAGTTCTTC. It encodes CASSILAQDQFF.

The CDR3 loop is CARSSTSGGFEETQYF. The CDR3, as DNA: TGTGCCAGAAGCTCGACTAGCGGGGGGTTTGAAGAGACCCAGTACTTC. This sequence joins TRBV5-3 and TRBJ2-5; 13 bases line up with TRBD2. TRBV5-3 is assigned to the ORF class and has an uncertain function. This CDR3 is 16 amino acids long. Unmatched junction bases numbered 5, after V lost 3 bases and J lost 3 bases.

This chain uses TRBV6-5 with TRBJ1-1; a possible D gene is TRBD1 (5 bases). The V gene lost 4 bases and the J gene lost 7 bases, with 13 bases spanning the gap. The CDR3 totals 13 residues. Germline CDR1 MNHEY, CDR2 SVGAGI. The CDR3 nucleotides read TGTGCCAGCAGTTCGGACATCGACCTTGAAGCTTTCTTT. This codes for CASSSDIDLEAFF.

The chain is built from TRBV6-5 and TRBJ1-1; D might be TRBD1 (5 bases). The CDR3 is 13 amino acids. Germline V CDR1 and CDR2: MNHEY, SVGAGI. Trimming removed 6 bases at V and 1 base at J, with 9 bases between. CDR3 amino acids: CASRWGGNTEAFF. As DNA, the CDR3 is TGTGCCAGCAGGTGGGGGGGGAACACTGAAGCTTTCTTT.

CDR3 sequence (DNA): TGTGCTAGTGCCAGGGGACGCACAGATACGCAGTATTTT. Protein sequence: CASARGRTDTQYF. V usage is TRBV12-5 and J usage is TRBJ2-3, with a weak D call TRBD1 (6 bases). The CDR3 has 13 amino acids. Germline CDR1 and CDR2: LGHNT and FRNRAP. V was clipped by 7 bases and J by 1 base, with 9 bases between them.

The chain couples TRBV2 to TRBJ2-1; 10 nucleotides match TRBD2. Per the germline V gene, CDR1 is SNHLY and CDR2 is FYNNEI. V was clipped by 6 bases and J by 2 bases; unmatched bases: 7. The CDR3 loop spans 16 amino acids. Written as DNA, the CDR3 is TGTGCCAGCAGGGGTTTAGCGGGGGGCACCTACAATGAGCAGTTCTTC. This codes for CASRGLAGGTYNEQFF.

This chain joins TRBV11-2 and TRBJ2-3; 10 nucleotides line up with TRBD1. This CDR3 is built from 16 residues. J gave up 2 bases and V 4 bases, and 6 bases lay outside the gene matches. Germline CDR1 reads SGHAT; CDR2 reads FQNNGV. The CDR3 reads CASSSDRGFTTDTQYF. DNA for the CDR3: TGTGCCAGCAGCTCGGACAGGGGGTTTACCACAGATACGCAGTATTTT.

J is TRBJ2-3 and V is TRBV9, with D possibly TRBD2 on 6 matching bases. The CDR3 extends over 15 amino acids. Trimming stripped 2 bases from V and 2 bases from J, with 12 bases between. Germline CDR1 SGDLS, CDR2 YYNGEE. CDR3 sequence: CASSVGGPPTDTQYF. CDR3 DNA sequence: TGTGCCAGCAGCGTGGGGGGTCCCCCCACAGATACGCAGTATTTT.

The rearrangement uses TRBV4-1 and TRBJ2-5; TRBD2 matches 7 bases. Germline CDR1 reads MGHRA; CDR2 reads YSYEKL. This CDR3 comprises 17 residues. J lost 2 bases, V lost 4 bases, and 13 bases had no gene match. In DNA, the CDR3 is TGCGCCAGCAGCCCCGATCGTGCTAGCGGATATCAAGAGACCCAGTACTTC. Translating gives CASSPDRASGYQETQYF.

DNA for the CDR3: TGTGCCAGCAGCTTAAATCCCCGGCAGGGGCCCCAAGAGACCCAGTACTTC. This gives the protein CASSLNPRQGPQETQYF. The rearrangement uses TRBV11-2 and TRBJ2-5; tentative D call: TRBD1 (6 bases). V gave up 2 bases and J gave up 1 base, with 17 bases separating them. Germline assignment: CDR1 SGHAT and CDR2 FQNNGV. The CDR3 is 17 amino acids. The complete variable domain, with remaining parts taken from reference TRBV11-2 and TRBJ2-5, reads EAGVAQSPRYKIIEKRQSVAFWCNPISGHATLYWYQQILGQGPKLLIQFQNNGVVDDSQLPKDRFSAERLKGVDSTLKIQPAKLEDSAVYLCASSLNPRQGPQETQYFGPGTRLLVL.

DNA of the CDR3: TGTGCCAGCAGTTTCGGTCTTCCGGGACAGGGTCTGAATGGCTACACCTTC. Amino acids: CASSFGLPGQGLNGYTF. The rearrangement joins TRBV28 to TRBJ1-2; 9 bases align to TRBD1. CDR3 length equals 17 residues. Germline CDR1 reads MDHEN; CDR2 reads SYDVKM. The J segment lost 6 bases and the V segment lost 3 bases, leaving 14 bases of the junction unmatched.

This chain uses TRBV30 with TRBJ1-2, with TRBD1 identical over 8 bases. Losses at the gene ends were 5 bases for V and 6 bases for J; bases not matched to a gene: 14. The CDR3 is made up of 15 amino acids. The germline CDR1 and CDR2 sequences are GTSNPN and SVGIG (reference sequence). The DNA for the CDR3 is TGTGCCTGGGGGCCCGACAGGGGATATTTAGATGGCTACACCTTC. This sequence encodes CAWGPDRGYLDGYTF.

The chain links TRBV21-1 to TRBJ2-7; the table gives TRBD2 as D, unverified against the DNA. TRBV21-1 is recorded as a pseudogene. The CDR3 runs 11 residues. The CDR3 sequence is CASSERHEQYF. The CDR3 DNA reads TGTGCCAGCAGCGAGCGTCACGAGCAGTACTTC.

The table lists this clone with a count of one. The chain joins TRBV29-1 to TRBJ2-1; 13 bases agree with TRBD2. Trimming took 6 bases from V and 5 from J; bases not matched to a gene: 7. The CDR3 is made up of 15 amino acids. Germline CDR1 reads SQVTM; CDR2 reads ANQGSEA. The CDR3 loop is CSVELLAGGDNEQFF. In DNA, the CDR3 is TGCAGCGTCGAACTACTAGCGGGAGGGGACAATGAGCAGTTCTTC.

V usage is TRBV27 and J usage is TRBJ2-7; no reliable D call. From germline, CDR1 is MNHEY and CDR2 SMNVEV (reference sequence). V was cut by 0 bases and J by 2 bases, with 8 bases left in between. The CDR3 consists of 14 residues. The CDR3 loop is CASSLSAQAYEQYF. CDR3 DNA: TGTGCCAGCAGTTTATCCGCGCAGGCCTACGAGCAGTACTTC.

This clone has only one observation. The genes are TRBV30 and TRBJ1-3; tentative D call: TRBD1 (5 bases). Trimming cost V 0 bases and J 8 bases, with 5 bases left between them. Germline CDR1 and CDR2: GTSNPN and SVGIG (reference sequence). CDR3 length equals 11 residues. CDR3 sequence reads: CAWSVGDTIYF. The DNA of the CDR3 is TGTGCCTGGAGTGTAGGGGACACCATATATTTT. The variable domain in full, with the rest retrieved from reference TRBV30 and TRBJ1-3, is SQTIHQWPATLVQPVGSPLSLECTVEGTSNPNLYWYRQAAGRGLQLLFYSVGIGQISSEVPQNLSASRPQDRQFILSSKKLLLSDSGFYLCAWSVGDTIYFGEGSWLTVV.

This rearrangement joins TRBV10-3 to TRBJ2-1; 10 bases map to TRBD2. The J segment lost 0 bases and the V segment lost 4 bases, leaving 12 bases of the junction unmatched. The CDR3 has 19 amino acids. Germline V CDR1 and CDR2: ENHRY, SYGVKD. The CDR3 DNA is TGTGCCATCAGTGGCAGTACTAGCGGGAAATTGAGCTCCTACAATGAGCAGTTCTTC. Its protein product is CAISGSTSGKLSSYNEQFF.